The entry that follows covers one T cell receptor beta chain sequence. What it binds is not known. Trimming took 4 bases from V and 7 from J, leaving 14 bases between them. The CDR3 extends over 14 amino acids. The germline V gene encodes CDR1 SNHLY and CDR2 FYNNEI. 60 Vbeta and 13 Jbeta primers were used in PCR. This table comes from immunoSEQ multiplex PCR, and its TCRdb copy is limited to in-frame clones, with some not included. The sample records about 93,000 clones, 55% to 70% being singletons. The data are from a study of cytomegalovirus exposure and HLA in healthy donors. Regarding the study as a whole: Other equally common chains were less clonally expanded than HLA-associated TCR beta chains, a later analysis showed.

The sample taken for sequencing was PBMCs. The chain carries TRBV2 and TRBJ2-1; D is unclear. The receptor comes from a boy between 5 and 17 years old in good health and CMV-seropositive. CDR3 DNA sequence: TGTGCCAGCAGTGTGGGCCAGGCCGGTAATGAGCAGTTCTTC. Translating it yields CASSVGQAGNEQFF.